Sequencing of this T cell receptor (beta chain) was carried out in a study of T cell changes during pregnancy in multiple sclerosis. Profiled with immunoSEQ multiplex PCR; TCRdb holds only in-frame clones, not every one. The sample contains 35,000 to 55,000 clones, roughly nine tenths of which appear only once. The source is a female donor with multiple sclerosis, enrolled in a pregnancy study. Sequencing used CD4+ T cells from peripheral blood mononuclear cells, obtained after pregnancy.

The CDR3 here is CAWRGAGQRNTIYF. The CDR3 nucleotides read TGTGCCTGGAGGGGGGCAGGTCAGCGAAACACCATATATTTT. This chain links TRBV30 with TRBJ1-3; D possibly corresponds to TRBD1 (6 bases). The germline V gene encodes CDR1 GTSNPN and CDR2 SVGIG (reference sequence). V was pared by 3 bases and J by 5 bases, with 14 bases between. The CDR3 loop spans 14 amino acids.